This TCR beta chain came from a study of ipilimumab plus nivolumab after autologous stem cell transplantation. Study as a whole: Patients received a median of about five ipilimumab and 8 or 9 nivolumab doses.

Assay: immunoSEQ multiplex PCR; the TCRdb copy retains only in-frame clones and omits some. The sample lists around 13,000 clones, around 73% occurring once. As to this clone: No antigen is known for it.

Study conclusions and caveats: Per the authors, repertoire, Treg and microbiota data justify further study.

Germline assignment: CDR1 SGHRS and CDR2 YFSETQ. V dropped 3 bases and J dropped 4 bases, with 8 bases sitting between them. This CDR3 has 12 residues. The TCR comes from a male donor with diffuse large B-cell lymphoma. The V gene is TRBV5-1, the J gene TRBJ2-7, with D hard to call. Sequenced material: PBMCs, taken in a trial of ipilimumab plus nivolumab as post-transplant consolidation. The CDR3 bases are TGCGCCAGCAGCTCTCCGACTTACGAGCAGTACTTC. Amino acids: CASSSPTYEQYF.